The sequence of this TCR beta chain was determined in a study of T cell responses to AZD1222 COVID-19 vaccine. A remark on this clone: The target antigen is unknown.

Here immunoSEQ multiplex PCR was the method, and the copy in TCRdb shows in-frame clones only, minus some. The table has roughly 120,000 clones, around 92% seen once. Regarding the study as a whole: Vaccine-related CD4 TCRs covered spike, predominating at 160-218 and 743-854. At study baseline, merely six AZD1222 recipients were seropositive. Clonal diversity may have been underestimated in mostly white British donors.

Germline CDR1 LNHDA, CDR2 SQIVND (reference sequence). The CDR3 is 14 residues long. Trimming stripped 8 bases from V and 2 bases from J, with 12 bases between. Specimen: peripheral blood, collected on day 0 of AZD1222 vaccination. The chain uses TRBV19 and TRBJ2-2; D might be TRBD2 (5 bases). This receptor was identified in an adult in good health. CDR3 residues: CASRGSVNTGELFF. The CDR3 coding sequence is TGTGCCAGTCGGGGTAGCGTCAACACCGGGGAGCTGTTTTTT.